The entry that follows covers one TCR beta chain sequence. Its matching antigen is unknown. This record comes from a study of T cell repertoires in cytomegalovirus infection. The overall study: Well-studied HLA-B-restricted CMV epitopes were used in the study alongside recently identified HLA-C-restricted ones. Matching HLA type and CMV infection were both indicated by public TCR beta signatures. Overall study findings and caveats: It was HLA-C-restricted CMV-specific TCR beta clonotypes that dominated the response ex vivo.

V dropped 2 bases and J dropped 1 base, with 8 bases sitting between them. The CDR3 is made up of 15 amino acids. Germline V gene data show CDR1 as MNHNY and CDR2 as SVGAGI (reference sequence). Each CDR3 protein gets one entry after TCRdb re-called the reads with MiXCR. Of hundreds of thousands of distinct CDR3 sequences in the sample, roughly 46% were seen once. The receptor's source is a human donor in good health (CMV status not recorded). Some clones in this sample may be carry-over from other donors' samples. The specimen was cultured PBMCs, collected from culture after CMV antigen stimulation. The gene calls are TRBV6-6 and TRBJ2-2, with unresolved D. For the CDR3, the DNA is TGTGCCAGCAGTTACCGGGCCTTGAACACCGGGGAGCTGTTTTTT. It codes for CASSYRALNTGELFF.